This TCR beta chain emerged from a study of T cells in Graves' hyperthyroidism and ophthalmopathy. Study summary: Once the initial diagnosis was made, peripheral blood was obtained before any treatment.

This clonotype appeared a single time. Criteria for exclusion of patients were uncontrolled infection, other autoimmune disease, pregnancy or lactation. The source material, RNA transcripts, was used to amplify TCR beta CDR3 regions. First-round RT-PCR of the TCR CDR3 relied on the HTBI primer set. MiXCR, run by TCRdb on the multiplex PCR reads, gives a single entry per CDR3 protein. The sample includes 500,000 or so distinct CDR3 sequences, roughly a sixth of them seen just once. What was sequenced was blood. The receptor's source is a woman aged 30 to 39 with Graves' ophthalmopathy.

The CDR3 DNA reads as TGCGCCAGCAGCTCTAAACAGGGGGCCGGGACTGAAGCTTTCTTT. It yields the protein CASSSKQGAGTEAFF. The chain has TRBV5-1 and TRBJ1-1; TRBD1 matches at 9 bases. This CDR3 comprises 15 residues. Germline CDR1 SGHRS, CDR2 YFSETQ. Trimming cost V 3 bases and J 5 bases; bases outside gene matches: 8.